This TCR beta chain was documented in a study of molecular identifiers for immune sequencing clone quantification. Across the whole study: Replicates split RNA from approximately 22,000 or 94,000 naive CD8 cells five ways, and the researchers sequenced four portions. The study's findings and limits: Clonotypes surpassing 20 RNA copies contained over 98% of effector molecules, versus under 1% in naive cells.

The ends lost 6 bases at V and 1 base at J; junction bases unmatched: 7. CDR3 size: 16 residues. CDR1 and CDR2 from the germline V gene are DFQATT and SNEGSKA (reference sequence). Comment on this clonotype: Its antigen remains unidentified.

Libraries of bulk TCR were made by previously described methods (with listed TCR primers). In TCRdb, the PCR reads were re-called with MiXCR into one record per CDR3 protein. Among about half a million distinct CDR3 sequences listed, roughly 26% were seen once. Naive CD8 T cells were sorted as CD8+CD4-CCR7+CD45RA+. The chain links TRBV20-1 to TRBJ2-6, with 9 bases matching TRBD1. Sequenced sample: naive CD8+ T cells from blood, with Jurkat cell RNA spiked in. Subset given: FACS-sorted CD8+CD4-CCR7+CD45RA+ naive T cells. The receptor's source is a human donor in good health. Some libraries in this study had Jurkat cell RNA spiked in. CDR3 DNA: TGCAGTGCCCCCGGGACAGGGAGTTCTGGGGCCAACGTCCTGACTTTC. Translated: CSAPGTGSSGANVLTF.